Listed here are 8 T cell receptor beta chains from one sample, sequenced in a study of post-analysis software for immune sequencing data. Study results and caveats: About 5 TRBV segments (TRBV5-6, TRBV5-1 and TRBV20-1 among them) occurred more frequently in patients than in controls.

Unique molecular identifiers tagged the TCR beta cDNA libraries. From the PCR reads, TCRdb called clonotypes with MiXCR, one entry per CDR3 protein. This table holds around 500,000 distinct CDR3 sequences, around a third found once. The antigens these receptors bind are not known. The sequencing sample was made of blood. These receptors originate from a girl aged 2-17 years with multiple sclerosis.

The chain is built from TRBV29-1 and TRBJ2-5, with TRBD1 as a possible D gene (5 bases). V gave up 2 bases and J gave up 7 bases, with 11 bases separating them. Per the germline V gene, CDR1 is SQVTM and CDR2 is ANQGSEA. The CDR3 contains 12 residues. CDR3 DNA: TGCAGCGTTGAACGACAGTCAGGGACCCAGTACTTC. Amino acids: CSVERQSGTQYF.

For this clonotype: One junction end disagrees with the germline gene, perhaps due to a read error. The genes are TRBV7-9 and TRBJ2-1; TRBD2 matches at 8 bases. This CDR3 is built from 14 residues. Per the germline V gene, CDR1 is SEHNR and CDR2 is FQNEAQ (reference sequence). CDR3 amino acids: CASSRPGTSLERFF. CDR3 in DNA: TGTGCCAGCAGCCGTCCCGGGACTAGTTTGGAGCGGTTCTTC.

This clonotype has only a few counts. The rearrangement joins TRBV7-9 to TRBJ2-1; the D call may be TRBD1 or TRBD2 (5 bases each). Per germline, CDR1 SEHNR and CDR2 FQNEAQ (reference sequence). The CDR3 extends over 13 amino acids. V lost 0 bases, J lost 14 bases, and 14 bases lay in between. CDR3 coding DNA: TGTGCCAGCAGCTTAGCTCTTGGGACCCGGGAGTTCTTC. It encodes CASSLALGTREFF.

This clonotype appeared a single time. A junction boundary mismatches the germline segment, possibly from a read error. The chain uses TRBV7-2 and TRBJ2-1, with D tentatively TRBD2 (5 bases). CDR1 SGHTA and CDR2 FQGNSA come from the germline V gene. The CDR3 totals 13 residues. CDR3 in amino acids: CASNLVRGNEQFF. CDR3 DNA sequence: TGTGCCAGCAACTTAGTACGGGGAAATGAGCAGTTCTTC.

The rearrangement joins TRBV29-1 to TRBJ1-1, with no clear D. CDR1 is SQVTM and CDR2 is ANQGSEA in the germline V gene. CDR3 length: 12 amino acids. The V and J ends lost 5 bases and 0 bases respectively, with 7 bases between them. The CDR3 coding sequence is TGCAGCGTTTTTTCAATGAACACTGAAGCTTTCTTT. Residues: CSVFSMNTEAFF.

The rearrangement joins TRBV7-3 to TRBJ2-5; 13 nucleotides agree with TRBD2. CDR3 length: 16 amino acids. Germline CDR1 reads SGHTA; CDR2 reads FQGTGA. V dropped 6 bases and J dropped 2; count of bases not matched to a gene: 6. The DNA for the CDR3 is TGTGCCAGCAGGTCCACTAGCGGGGGGGTGCAAGAGACCCAGTACTTC. Protein: CASRSTSGGVQETQYF.

V is TRBV11-2 and J is TRBJ2-7, with D tentatively TRBD1 or TRBD2 (6 bases each). V was clipped by 0 bases and J by 3 bases, with 18 bases between them. From germline, CDR1 is SGHAT and CDR2 FQNNGV. The CDR3 consists of 17 residues. CDR3 DNA: TGTGCCAGCAGCTTAGATCTCGGGGGCATCGGCGACTACGAGCAGTACTTC. Residues: CASSLDLGGIGDYEQYF. Looking up the rest from reference TRBV11-2 and TRBJ2-7 gives the full variable domain: EAGVAQSPRYKIIEKRQSVAFWCNPISGHATLYWYQQILGQGPKLLIQFQNNGVVDDSQLPKDRFSAERLKGVDSTLKIQPAKLEDSAVYLCASSLDLGGIGDYEQYFGPGTRLTVT.

V and J are TRBV6-6 and TRBJ1-1, with D uncertain. Germline loops: CDR1 MNHNY, CDR2 SVGAGI (reference sequence). The CDR3 contains 14 residues. V was shortened by 8 bases and J by 0 bases, with 13 bases between the two germline ends. Here the CDR3 DNA reads TGTGCCAGCCATGATCCGGCGGTGAACACTGAAGCTTTCTTT. Protein product: CASHDPAVNTEAFF.